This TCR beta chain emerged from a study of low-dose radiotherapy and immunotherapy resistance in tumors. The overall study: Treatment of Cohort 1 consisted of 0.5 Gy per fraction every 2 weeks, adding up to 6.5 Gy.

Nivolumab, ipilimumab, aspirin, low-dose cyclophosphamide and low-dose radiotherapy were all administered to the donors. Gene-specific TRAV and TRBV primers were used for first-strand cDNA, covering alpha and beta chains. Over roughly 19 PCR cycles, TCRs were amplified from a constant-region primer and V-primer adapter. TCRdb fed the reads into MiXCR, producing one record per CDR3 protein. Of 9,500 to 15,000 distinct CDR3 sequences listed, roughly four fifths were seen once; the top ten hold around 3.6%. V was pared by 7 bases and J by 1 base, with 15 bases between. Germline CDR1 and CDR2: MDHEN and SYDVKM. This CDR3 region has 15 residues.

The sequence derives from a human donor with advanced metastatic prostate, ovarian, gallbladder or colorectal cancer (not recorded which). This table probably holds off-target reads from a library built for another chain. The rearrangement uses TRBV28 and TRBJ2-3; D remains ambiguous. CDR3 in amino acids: CASTLGGDRTDTQYF. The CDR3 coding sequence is TGTGCCAGCACCTTAGGTGGAGACCGCACAGATACGCAGTATTTT.